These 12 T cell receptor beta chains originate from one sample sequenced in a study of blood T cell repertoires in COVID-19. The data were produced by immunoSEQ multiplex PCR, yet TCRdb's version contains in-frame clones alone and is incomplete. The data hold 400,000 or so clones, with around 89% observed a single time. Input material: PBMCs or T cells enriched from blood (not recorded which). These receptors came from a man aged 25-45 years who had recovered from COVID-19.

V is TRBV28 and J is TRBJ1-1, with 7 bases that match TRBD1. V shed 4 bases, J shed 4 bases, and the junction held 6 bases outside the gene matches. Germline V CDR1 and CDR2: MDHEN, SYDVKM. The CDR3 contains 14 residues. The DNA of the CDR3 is TGTGCCAGCAGTTCTACAGGGGAGGTCACTGAAGCTTTCTTT. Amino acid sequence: CASSSTGEVTEAFF.

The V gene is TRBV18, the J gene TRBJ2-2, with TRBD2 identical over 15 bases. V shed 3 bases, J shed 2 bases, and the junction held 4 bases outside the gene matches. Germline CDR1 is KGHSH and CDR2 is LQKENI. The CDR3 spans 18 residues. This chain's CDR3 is CASSPGLAGGLNTGELFF. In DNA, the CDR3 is TGTGCCAGCTCACCCGGACTAGCGGGAGGGCTAAACACCGGGGAGCTGTTTTTT.

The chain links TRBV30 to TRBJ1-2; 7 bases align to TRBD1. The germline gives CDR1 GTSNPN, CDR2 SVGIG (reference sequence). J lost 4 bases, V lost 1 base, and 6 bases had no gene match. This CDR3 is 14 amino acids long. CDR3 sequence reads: CAWSGQGIVYGYTF. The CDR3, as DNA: TGTGCCTGGAGTGGACAGGGTATAGTCTATGGCTACACCTTC. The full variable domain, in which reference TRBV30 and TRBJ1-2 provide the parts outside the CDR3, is SQTIHQWPATLVQPVGSPLSLECTVEGTSNPNLYWYRQAAGRGLQLLFYSVGIGQISSEVPQNLSASRPQDRQFILSSKKLLLSDSGFYLCAWSGQGIVYGYTFGSGTRLTVV.

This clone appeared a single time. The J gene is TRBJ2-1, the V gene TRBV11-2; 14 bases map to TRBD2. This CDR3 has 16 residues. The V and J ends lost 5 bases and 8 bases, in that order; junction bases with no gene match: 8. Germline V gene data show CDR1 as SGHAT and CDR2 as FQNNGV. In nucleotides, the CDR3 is TGTGCCAGCAGCAGGACTAGCGGGAGGACGGGCGATGAGCAGTTCTTC. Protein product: CASSRTSGRTGDEQFF.

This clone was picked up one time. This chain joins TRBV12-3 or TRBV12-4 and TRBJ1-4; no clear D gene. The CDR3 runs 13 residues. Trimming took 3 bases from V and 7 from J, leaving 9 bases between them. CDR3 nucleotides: TGTGCCAGCAGTTTTGAGGGTGGTGAAAAACTGTTTTTT. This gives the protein CASSFEGGEKLFF.

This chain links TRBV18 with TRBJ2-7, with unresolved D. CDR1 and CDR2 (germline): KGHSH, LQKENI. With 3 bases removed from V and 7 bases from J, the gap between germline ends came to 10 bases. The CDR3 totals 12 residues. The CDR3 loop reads CASSPSPEEQYF. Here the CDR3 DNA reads TGTGCCAGCTCACCCTCCCCTGAGGAGCAGTACTTC.

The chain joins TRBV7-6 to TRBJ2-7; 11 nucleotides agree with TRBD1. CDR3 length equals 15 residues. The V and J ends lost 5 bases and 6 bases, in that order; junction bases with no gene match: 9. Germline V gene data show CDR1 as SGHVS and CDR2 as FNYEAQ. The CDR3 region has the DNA TGTGCCAGCAGCATACGGACAGGGGGCACAGGCGAGCAGTACTTC. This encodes CASSIRTGGTGEQYF.

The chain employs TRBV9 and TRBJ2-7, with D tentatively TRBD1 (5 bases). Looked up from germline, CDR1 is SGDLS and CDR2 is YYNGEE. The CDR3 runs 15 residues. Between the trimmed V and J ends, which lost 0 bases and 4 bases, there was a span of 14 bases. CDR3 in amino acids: CASSVGIGASYEQYF. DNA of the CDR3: TGTGCCAGCAGCGTAGGTATAGGGGCTAGTTACGAGCAGTACTTC. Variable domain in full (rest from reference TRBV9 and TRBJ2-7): DSGVTQTPKHLITATGQRVTLRCSPRSGDLSVYWYQQSLDQGLQFLIQYYNGEERAKGNILERFSAQQFPDLHSELNLSSLELGDSALYFCASSVGIGASYEQYFGPGTRLTVT.

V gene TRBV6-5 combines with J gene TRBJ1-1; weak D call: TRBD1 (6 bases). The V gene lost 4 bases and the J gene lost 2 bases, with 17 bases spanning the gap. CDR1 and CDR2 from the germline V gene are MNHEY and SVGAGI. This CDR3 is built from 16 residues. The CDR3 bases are TGTGCCAGCAGTTCCAACCCGGGACACCTAAACACTGAAGCTTTCTTT. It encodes CASSSNPGHLNTEAFF.

Written as DNA, the CDR3 is TGTGCCAGTAGTATGTGGGCAGCTGATAACTATGGCTACACCTTC. This encodes CASSMWAADNYGYTF. V and J are TRBV19 and TRBJ1-2, with D uncertain. Trimming pared 3 bases from V and 1 base from J, leaving 12 bases between. The CDR3 sequence is 15 residues long. From germline, CDR1 is LNHDA and CDR2 SQIVND (reference sequence).

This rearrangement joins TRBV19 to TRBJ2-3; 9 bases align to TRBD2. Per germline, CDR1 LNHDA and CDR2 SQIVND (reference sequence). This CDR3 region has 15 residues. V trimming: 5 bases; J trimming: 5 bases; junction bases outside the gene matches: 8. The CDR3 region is CASSPRTSVGDTQYF. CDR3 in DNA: TGTGCCAGTAGTCCCCGGACTAGCGTGGGAGATACGCAGTATTTT.

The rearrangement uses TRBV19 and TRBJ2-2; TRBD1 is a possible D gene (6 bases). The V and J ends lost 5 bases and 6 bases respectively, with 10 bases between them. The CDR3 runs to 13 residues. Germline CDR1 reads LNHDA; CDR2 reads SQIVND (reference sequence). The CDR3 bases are TGTGCCAGTAGTCCGGGACAATCCGGGGAGCTGTTTTTT. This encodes CASSPGQSGELFF.